This T cell receptor beta chain was captured by sequencing in a study of blood T cell repertoires in COVID-19. About the study: The cDNA or gDNA used as material had been derived from T cells, B-cell-depleted T cells, or PBMCs.

Data came from immunoSEQ multiplex PCR; TCRdb stores just in-frame clones and leaves some out. This sample yields roughly 40,000 clones, of which about 85% are seen a single time; about 33% belongs to the top ten. The CDR3 loop spans 14 amino acids. V was trimmed by 3 bases and J by 1 base, leaving 10 bases between them. The germline V gene encodes CDR1 KGHSH and CDR2 LQKENI. V and J are TRBV18 and TRBJ2-7; D is uncertain. Material for sequencing was peripheral blood. This clonotype was sampled from a woman of 80 years or more with acute or convalescent COVID-19. CDR3 sequence reads: CASSPSQMSYEQYF. The CDR3 region has the DNA TGTGCCAGCTCACCGTCTCAGATGTCCTACGAGCAGTACTTC.